This TCR beta chain was sequenced in a study of cytomegalovirus exposure and HLA in healthy donors. Study in general: HLA-typed donors were the source of tens of millions of unique TCRs held in an early data release.

The V and J ends lost 0 bases and 6 bases respectively, with 14 bases between them. Germline CDR1 and CDR2: ENHRY and SYGVKD. This CDR3 is built from 15 residues. Findings and limits, study-wide: Both high specificity and high sensitivity reportedly marked the classifier's diagnosis of cytomegalovirus status.

Researchers ran the PCR with 60 Vbeta and 13 Jbeta primers. The assay was immunoSEQ multiplex PCR, and TCRdb's table has in-frame clones only and misses some. This sample carries 250,000 to 350,000 clones, 75% to 90% of them seen once, and the ten largest clones take 3% to 4%. Points on this clone: The antigen remains undetermined.

The TCR originated in a man in his forties or fifties in good health and CMV-seropositive. The V and J genes are TRBV10-3 and TRBJ1-1, with D possibly TRBD1 on 6 matching bases. Sequencing was done on a sample of PBMCs. CDR3 region: CAISESRQGYAEAFF. The CDR3 DNA reads as TGTGCCATCAGTGAGTCCCGTCAGGGGTACGCTGAAGCTTTCTTT.